This T cell receptor (beta chain) is from a study of CD4+ T cells in melanoma. Trimming shortened V by 7 bases and J by 3 bases, and 22 bases separated the two germline ends. This CDR3 spans 17 amino acids. Per germline, CDR1 MRHNA and CDR2 SNTAGT. Libraries were prepared by immunoSEQ multiplex PCR; TCRdb keeps only in-frame clonotypes and omits some of them. The sample carries fewer than 150,000 clones, 80% to 95% recorded once. The sequence was collected from a human donor with melanoma. This chain connects TRBV6-4 to TRBJ1-5, with D maybe TRBD1 (5 bases). CDR3 in amino acids: CASISPDSRRNNQPQHF. The DNA of the CDR3 is TGTGCCAGCATCTCCCCCGACAGCCGAAGGAACAATCAGCCCCAGCATTTT.